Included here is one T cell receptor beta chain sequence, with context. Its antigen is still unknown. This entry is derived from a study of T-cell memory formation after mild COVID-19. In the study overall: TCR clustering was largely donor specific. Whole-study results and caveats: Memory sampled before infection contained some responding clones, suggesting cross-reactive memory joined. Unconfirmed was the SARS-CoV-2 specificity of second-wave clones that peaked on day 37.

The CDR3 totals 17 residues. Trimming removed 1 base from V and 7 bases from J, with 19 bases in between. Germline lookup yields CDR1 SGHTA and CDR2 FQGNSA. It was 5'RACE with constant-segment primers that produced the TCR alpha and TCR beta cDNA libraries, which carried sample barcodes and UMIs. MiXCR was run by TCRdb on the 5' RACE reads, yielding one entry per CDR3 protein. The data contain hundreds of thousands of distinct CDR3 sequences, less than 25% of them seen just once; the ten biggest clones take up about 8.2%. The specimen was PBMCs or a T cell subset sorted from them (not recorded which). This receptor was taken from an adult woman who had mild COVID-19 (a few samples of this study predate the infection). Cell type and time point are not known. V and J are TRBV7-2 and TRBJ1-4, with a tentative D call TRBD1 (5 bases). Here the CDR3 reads CASSLGGQGFLREKLFF. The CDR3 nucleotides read TGTGCCAGCAGCTTAGGCGGGCAGGGATTCTTGCGTGAAAAACTGTTTTTT.